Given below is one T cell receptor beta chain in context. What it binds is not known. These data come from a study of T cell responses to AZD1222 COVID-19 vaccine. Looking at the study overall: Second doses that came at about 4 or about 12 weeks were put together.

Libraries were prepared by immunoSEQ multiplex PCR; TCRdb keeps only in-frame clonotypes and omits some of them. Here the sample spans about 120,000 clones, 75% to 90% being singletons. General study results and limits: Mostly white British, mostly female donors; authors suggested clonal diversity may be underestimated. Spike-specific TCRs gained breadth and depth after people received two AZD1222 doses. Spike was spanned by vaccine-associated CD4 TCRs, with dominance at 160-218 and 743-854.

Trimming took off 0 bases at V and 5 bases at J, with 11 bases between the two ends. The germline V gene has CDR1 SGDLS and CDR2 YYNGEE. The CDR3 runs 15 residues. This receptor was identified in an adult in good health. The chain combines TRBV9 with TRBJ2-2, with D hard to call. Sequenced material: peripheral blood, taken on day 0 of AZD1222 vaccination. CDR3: CASSVVVGPTGELFF. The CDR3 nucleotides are TGTGCCAGCAGCGTAGTAGTTGGGCCTACCGGGGAGCTGTTTTTT.